The 4 T cell receptor beta chains below come from one sample, sequenced in a study of T cells in Graves' hyperthyroidism and ophthalmopathy. RNA transcripts gave rise to amplified TCR beta CDR3 regions. A set of HTBI primers served as the primers for a first-round RT-PCR of the TCR CDR3. One entry per CDR3 protein, called by TCRdb with MiXCR from the multiplex PCR reads. The repertoire holds a few hundred thousand distinct CDR3 sequences, with approximately 17% as singletons. The sample was blood. Receptor source: a man younger than 30 with Graves' ophthalmopathy.

This clonotype was seen at least ten times. The chain uses TRBV5-1 and TRBJ1-4; 7 bases fit TRBD1. The V segment lost 4 bases and the J segment 8 bases; nucleotides outside the gene matches: 8. The CDR3 consists of 14 residues. Looked up from germline, CDR1 is SGHRS and CDR2 is YFSETQ. As DNA, the CDR3 is TGCGCCAGCAGCCCCGAGGGGGCGGGGGAAAAACTGTTTTTT. It translates to CASSPEGAGEKLFF.

The J gene is TRBJ1-3, the V gene TRBV3-1; D gene ambiguous. There are 14 residues in the CDR3. Trimming stripped 1 base from V and 0 bases from J, with 4 bases between. Germline V lookup: CDR1 LGHDT, CDR2 YNNKEL (reference sequence). The chain's CDR3 is CASSQVDSGNTIYF. In DNA, the CDR3 is TGTGCCAGCAGCCAAGTCGACTCTGGAAACACCATATATTTT.

This clonotype was seen at least ten times. The chain is built from TRBV7-6 and TRBJ2-7; D possibly corresponds to TRBD2 (7 bases). The CDR3 is 17 residues long. Germline V gene sequence: CDR1 SGHVS, CDR2 FNYEAQ. Trimming pared 1 base from V and 3 bases from J, leaving 19 bases between. CDR3 nucleotide sequence: TGTGCCAGCAGCTTAGACGAGGTTGGGGGGGCGAGCTACGAGCAGTACTTC. It specifies CASSLDEVGGASYEQYF.

This clonotype was detected many times. CDR3 DNA: TGTGCCAGCAGTTACGGGGGACGGAACATGAACACTGAAGCTTTCTTT. Protein product: CASSYGGRNMNTEAFF. J is TRBJ1-1 and V is TRBV6-7; tentative D call: TRBD1 (5 bases). TRBV6-7 carries the ORF label, with uncertain function. The V end was cut by 2 bases, the J end by 0 bases, with 13 bases between. The CDR3 consists of 16 residues.